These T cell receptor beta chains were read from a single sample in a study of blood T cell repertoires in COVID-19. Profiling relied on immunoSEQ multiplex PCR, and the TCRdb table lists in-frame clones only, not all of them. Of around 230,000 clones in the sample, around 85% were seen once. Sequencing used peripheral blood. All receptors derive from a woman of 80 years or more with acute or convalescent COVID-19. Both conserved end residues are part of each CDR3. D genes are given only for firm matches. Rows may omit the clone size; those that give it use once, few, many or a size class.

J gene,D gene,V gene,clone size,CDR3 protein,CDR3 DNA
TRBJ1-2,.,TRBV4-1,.,CASSQEAPGNNYGYTF,TGCGCCAGCAGCCAAGAAGCCCCAGGGAACAACTATGGCTACACCTTC
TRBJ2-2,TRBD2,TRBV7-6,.,CASSSGLAGGSNTGELFF,TGTGCCAGCAGCTCCGGACTAGCGGGGGGATCGAACACCGGGGAGCTGTTTTTT
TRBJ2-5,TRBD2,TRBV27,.,CASGGGSGYLQETQYF,TGTGCCAGTGGGGGGGGTAGCGGGTACTTACAAGAGACCCAGTACTTC
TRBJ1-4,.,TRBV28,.,CASTNEAVREKLFF,TGTGCCAGCACCAACGAGGCAGTACGCGAAAAACTGTTTTTT
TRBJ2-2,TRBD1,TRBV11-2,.,CASRRTGANTGELFF,TGTGCCAGCAGGAGGACAGGGGCGAACACCGGGGAGCTGTTTTTT
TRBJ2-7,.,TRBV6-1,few,CASSPTSFYEQYF,TGTGCCAGCAGCCCTACTAGTTTCTACGAGCAGTACTTC
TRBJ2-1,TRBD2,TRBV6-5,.,CASNRAGDGNEQFF,TGTGCCAGCAACAGAGCGGGAGATGGAAATGAGCAGTTCTTC
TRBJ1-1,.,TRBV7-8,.,CASSFKRFGEEAFF,TGTGCCAGCAGCTTTAAAAGATTTGGAGAAGAAGCTTTCTTT
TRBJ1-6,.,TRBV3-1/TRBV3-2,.,CASSQVARGSPLHF,TGTGCCAGCAGCCAAGTCGCCAGAGGTTCACCCCTCCACTTT
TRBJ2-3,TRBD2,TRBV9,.,CASSVGGAGGRTADTQYF,TGTGCCAGCAGCGTAGGAGGGGCTGGCGGGAGGACAGCAGATACGCAGTATTTT
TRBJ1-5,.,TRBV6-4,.,CASRTESRNQPQHF,TGTGCCAGCCGGACAGAGTCTAGGAATCAGCCCCAGCATTTT
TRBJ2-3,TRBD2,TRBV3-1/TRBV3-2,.,CASSQVGGGAGDTQYF,TGTGCCAGCAGCCAAGTAGGCGGGGGGGCAGGAGATACGCAGTATTTT
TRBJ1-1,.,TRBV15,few,CATKRDTNTEAFF,TGTGCCACCAAAAGGGACACCAACACTGAAGCTTTCTTT